This T cell receptor beta chain was sequenced in a study of blood T cell repertoires in COVID-19. About the study: Sources were T cells, B-cell-depleted T cells, or PBMCs; the material itself was cDNA or gDNA.

Original handling: Estimates of nucleated cell counts were drawn from the amplification of reference gene primers. Here immunoSEQ multiplex PCR was the method, and the copy in TCRdb shows in-frame clones only, minus some. The DNA gave D and trimming, while V, J and clone size come from that table. This table has roughly 250,000 clones, 79% appearing once. Germline lookup yields CDR1 SEHNR and CDR2 FQNEAQ (reference sequence). The CDR3 has 12 amino acids. V was cut by 6 bases and J by 1 base, with 6 bases left in between. The V call is TRBV7-9, the J call TRBJ1-2; D call uncertain. The origin of this receptor is a woman aged 40 to 49 with active or convalescent COVID-19. Sequencing input: peripheral blood. The DNA for the CDR3 is TGTGCCAGCAGACAAGTTAACTATGGCTACACCTTC. It specifies CASRQVNYGYTF.